These T cell receptor beta chains were read from a single sample in a study of cytotoxic CD8 clonotypes in ibrutinib-treated CLL. Repertoires were generated with immunoSEQ multiplex PCR, while TCRdb's copy carries only in-frame clones and drops some. The sample has roughly 110,000 clones; approximately 58% are singletons. The source was PBMCs, collected after 24 months of ibrutinib treatment. These receptors came from a human donor with chronic lymphocytic leukemia. The CDR3 runs from the conserved cysteine through the conserved F or W. A D gene is named only where the DNA matches it firmly. Clone sizes are given selectively: once, few, many, or a class where the clone is expanded.

>TRBD2|NA|TRBV7-6|TRBJ2-5
CASSFGGGRGETQYF
TGTGCCAGCAGCTTTGGCGGGGGGCGGGGAGAGACCCAGTACTTC
>NA|NA|TRBV29-1|TRBJ2-7
CSVEDDGYEQYF
TGCAGCGTTGAAGACGACGGCTACGAGCAGTACTTC
>TRBD2|NA|TRBV6-6|TRBJ2-7
CASSSIGLAGIYEQYF
TGTGCCAGCAGTTCGATCGGACTAGCGGGGATCTACGAGCAGTACTTC
>NA|few|TRBV28|TRBJ1-5
CASSLGPGSNQPQHF
TGTGCCAGCAGTTTAGGCCCAGGGAGCAATCAGCCCCAGCATTTT
>NA|many|TRBV7-2|TRBJ2-7
CASSAGPIYEQYF
TGTGCCAGCAGCGCGGGGCCCATCTACGAGCAGTACTTC
>NA|NA|TRBV11-3|TRBJ1-1
CASSLIGMNTEAFF
TGTGCCAGCAGCTTGATCGGCATGAACACTGAAGCTTTCTTT
>NA|NA|TRBV10-3|TRBJ2-3
CAISESMGTDTQYF
TGTGCCATCAGTGAGTCGATGGGCACAGATACGCAGTATTTT
>NA|NA|TRBV30|TRBJ2-1
CAWSVGVQSHEQFF
TGTGCCTGGAGTGTAGGTGTACAGTCCCATGAGCAGTTCTTC
>NA|few|TRBV10-2|TRBJ2-7
CASSFGTLSYEQYF
TGCGCCAGCAGTTTCGGGACTCTTTCCTACGAGCAGTACTTC
>TRBD1|NA|TRBV7-2|TRBJ2-7
CASSPGQVSYEQYF
TGTGCCAGCAGCCCGGGACAGGTGTCCTACGAGCAGTACTTC
>TRBD2|NA|TRBV9|TRBJ2-5
CASSGGDEETQYF
TGTGCCAGCAGTGGGGGGGATGAAGAGACCCAGTACTTC
>NA|NA|TRBV6-6|TRBJ1-2
CASRAGDGYTF
TGTGCCAGCAGAGCAGGGGATGGCTACACCTTC
>NA|NA|TRBV19|TRBJ2-7
CASSPSGTGQYF
TGTGCCAGTAGTCCCTCTGGTACAGGGCAGTACTTC
>TRBD2|NA|TRBV7-9|TRBJ2-7
CASSLLSGHEQYF
TGTGCCAGCAGCTTACTTAGCGGGCACGAGCAGTACTTC
>NA|NA|TRBV7-3|TRBJ1-6
CASSYKSGGSPLHF
TGTGCCAGCAGCTATAAGTCTGGGGGTTCACCCCTCCACTTT
>TRBD1|few|TRBV5-6|TRBJ1-6
CASSLGQVLWSPLHF
TGTGCCAGCAGCTTAGGACAGGTCCTTTGGTCACCCCTCCACTTT
>NA|many|TRBV5-1|TRBJ1-2
CASRRAGPLGGYTF
TGCGCCAGCAGGAGGGCAGGACCTTTAGGTGGCTACACCTTC
>NA|NA|TRBV30|TRBJ1-2
CAWSAVGGLTGGYTF
TGTGCCTGGAGCGCGGTGGGGGGACTCACGGGTGGCTACACCTTC
>TRBD2|NA|TRBV6-5|TRBJ2-7
CASSSLAASYEQYF
TGTGCCAGCAGTTCGCTAGCGGCTTCCTACGAGCAGTACTTC
>NA|NA|TRBV19|TRBJ2-7
CASMGRDSYEQYF
TGTGCCAGTATGGGACGGGACTCCTACGAGCAGTACTTC
>NA|few|TRBV9|TRBJ2-1
CASSVGALNEQFF
TGTGCCAGCAGCGTGGGGGCCCTCAATGAGCAGTTCTTC
>NA|few|TRBV19|TRBJ2-4
CASSIRENIQYF
TGTGCCAGTAGTATCAGGGAAAACATTCAGTACTTC
>NA|NA|TRBV29-1|TRBJ2-7
CSVGPQGQIYEQYF
TGCAGCGTTGGGCCACAGGGCCAGATCTACGAGCAGTACTTC
>NA|NA|TRBV7-2|TRBJ2-1
CASSLQLGPYNEQFF
TGTGCCAGCAGCCTCCAGTTGGGGCCCTACAATGAGCAGTTCTTC
>TRBD1|NA|TRBV20-1|TRBJ2-2
CSAGDRGSLFF
TGCAGTGCGGGGGACAGGGGGTCGTTGTTTTTT
>NA|few|TRBV30|TRBJ2-5
CAWSQRGTSQETQYF
TGTGCCTGGAGTCAAAGAGGGACATCACAAGAGACCCAGTACTTC
>NA|NA|TRBV29-1|TRBJ1-2
CSVDGDYGYTF
TGCAGCGTTGACGGGGACTATGGCTACACCTTC
>NA|NA|TRBV7-3|TRBJ2-2
CASSLTITGELFF
TGTGCCAGCAGCTTAACCATCACCGGGGAGCTGTTTTTT
>NA|NA|TRBV6-1|TRBJ1-2
CASSAASGAGNYGYTF
TGTGCCAGCAGTGCAGCAAGCGGGGCGGGGAACTATGGCTACACCTTC
>TRBD1|NA|TRBV7-2|TRBJ2-2
CASSGRQGLELFF
TGTGCCAGCAGCGGCAGACAGGGCCTGGAGCTGTTTTTT
>NA|NA|TRBV18|TRBJ2-6
CVSSPGVTSGANVLTF
TGTGTCAGCTCACCGGGCGTAACGTCTGGGGCCAACGTCCTGACTTTC
>NA|few|TRBV6-5|TRBJ1-2
CASKPGQQRGYTF
TGTGCCAGCAAACCTGGACAGCAACGTGGCTACACCTTC
>NA|few|TRBV7-2|TRBJ1-5
CASSLLGQNQPQHF
TGTGCCAGCAGCTTATTGGGCCAAAATCAGCCCCAGCATTTT
>NA|few|TRBV7-2|TRBJ2-1
CASSRDYYNEQFF
TGTGCCAGCAGTAGAGACTACTACAATGAGCAGTTCTTC
>TRBD1|few|TRBV6-1|TRBJ2-1
CATAMGQGTYNEQFF
TGTGCCACCGCGATGGGACAGGGAACTTACAATGAGCAGTTCTTC
>NA|NA|TRBV5-4|TRBJ1-2
CASSLGAVNYGYTF
TGTGCCAGCAGCTTGGGGGCAGTTAACTATGGCTACACCTTC
>NA|NA|TRBV11-2|TRBJ1-1
CASSLTRGGTEAFF
TGTGCCAGCAGCCTTACAAGGGGCGGCACTGAAGCTTTCTTT
>NA|NA|TRBV19|TRBJ1-4
CASRRQLATNEKLFF
TGTGCCAGTCGGAGGCAGCTTGCAACTAATGAAAAACTGTTTTTT
>NA|few|TRBV20-1|TRBJ1-2
CSARRNYGYTF
TGCAGTGCTAGACGTAACTATGGCTACACCTTC